This T cell receptor (beta chain) was retrieved from a study of relationships among human T cell subsets. Notes on the study in general: Across seven subsets, gene usage, CDR3 length and N-additions did not differ significantly. Over 55% of CD8+ cytotoxic sequences were in clones over 100 reads; regulatory and Th2 had few. Th1, Th2 and regulatory subsets overlapped substantially in CDR3 sequences.

About this clonotype itself: Its antigen is as yet unknown. The junction shows a germline mismatch at one end, possibly a read error.

The T cell receptor alpha and beta CDR3 regions were amplified from mRNA by semiquantitative ARM-PCR. Exponential amplification used communal superprimers after tagged nested gene-specific primers in ARM-PCR. Exonuclease cleared nested primers, then first-round products were reamplified. MiXCR was run by TCRdb on the multiplex PCR reads, yielding one entry per CDR3 protein. The data contain roughly 13,000 distinct CDR3 sequences, over 60% of them singletons. The CDR3 is made up of 11 amino acids. Germline CDR1 SQVTM, CDR2 ANQGSEA. Bead selections for CD25, CD56 and CD294 left a flow-through collected as Th1 cells.

This chain uses TRBV29-1 with TRBJ1-2; D is undetermined. Sequencing input: CD4+ Th1 cells sorted from blood. The clonotype originates from a man aged 35 to 55 in good health. In DNA, the CDR3 is TGCAGTGTTGGGAGGGCCGGGGGCTACACCTTC. Its protein is CSVGRAGGYTF. Full variable domain (rest looked up from reference TRBV29-1 and TRBJ1-2): SAVISQKPSRDICQRGTSLTIQCQVDSQVTMMFWYRQQPGQSLTLIATANQGSEATYESGFVIDKFPISRPNLTFSTLTVSNMSPEDSSIYLCSVGRAGGYTFGSGTRLTVV.